A single sample gave rise to the 21 T cell receptor beta chains below, sequenced in a study of a mutant IDH1 vaccine in newly diagnosed glioma. The time point: week 11, during vaccination. Topical imiquimod was applied with each vaccine dose, which held 300 ug of mutant IDH1 20-mer peptide. The data were produced by immunoSEQ multiplex PCR, yet TCRdb's version contains in-frame clones alone and is incomplete. The sample has tens of thousands of clones, around 80% seen once. Their antigen targets remain unknown. The input for sequencing was PBMCs, taken from a glioma patient whose treatment included an IDH1 peptide vaccine. These TCRs come from a man aged 35-49 years with glioma.

The chain uses TRBV11-3 and TRBJ1-2, with D perhaps TRBD1 (5 bases). Germline lookup yields CDR1 SGHNT and CDR2 YENEEA. The CDR3 consists of 12 residues. Trimming took 7 bases from V and 5 from J, leaving 11 bases between them. The CDR3 bases are TGTGCCAGCACTCGGGACGGATATGGCTACACCTTC. It encodes CASTRDGYGYTF.

This chain links TRBV6-1 with TRBJ1-5; D might be TRBD1 (6 bases). This CDR3 has 16 residues. With 4 bases removed from V and 0 bases from J, the gap between germline ends came to 13 bases. Germline CDR1 reads MNHNS; CDR2 reads SASEGT. Written as DNA, the CDR3 is TGTGCCAGCAGTGCGTTACAGGGCTATAGCAATCAGCCCCAGCATTTT. This gives the protein CASSALQGYSNQPQHF.

This sequence joins TRBV19 and TRBJ1-1, with D unresolved. This CDR3 is built from 13 residues. The V gene lost 6 bases and the J gene lost 0 bases, with 8 bases spanning the gap. CDR1 is LNHDA and CDR2 is SQIVND in the germline V gene (reference sequence). The CDR3, as DNA: TGTGCCAGTAGGGAGCGGTTGAACACTGAAGCTTTCTTT. Amino acids: CASRERLNTEAFF. Combining the CDR3 with reference TRBV19 and TRBJ1-1 gives the whole variable domain DGGITQSPKYLFRKEGQNVTLSCEQNLNHDAMYWYRQDPGQGLRLIYYSQIVNDFQKGDIAEGYSVSREKKESFPLTVTSAQKNPTAFYLCASRERLNTEAFFGQGTRLTVV.

The chain links TRBV1 to TRBJ2-5; TRBD1, the D gene given by the table, was not confirmed from the DNA. TRBV1 is recorded as a pseudogene. This CDR3 contains 16 residues. The chain's CDR3 is CTSSPRQGRAKETQYF. In DNA, the CDR3 is TGCACCAGCAGCCCGAGACAGGGCCGGGCCAAAGAGACCCAGTACTTC.

This chain joins TRBV5-1 and TRBJ2-1, with D unresolved. Trimming took 4 bases from V and 2 from J, leaving 7 bases between them. The CDR3 spans 13 residues. CDR1 SGHRS and CDR2 YFSETQ come from the germline V gene. CDR3 amino acids: CASSLGTYNEQFF. The CDR3 DNA follows: TGCGCCAGCAGCCTAGGGACCTACAATGAGCAGTTCTTC.

The chain is built from TRBV5-1 and TRBJ1-4; D is ambiguous. This CDR3 has 15 residues. Germline CDR1 SGHRS, CDR2 YFSETQ. Between the trimmed V and J ends, which lost 4 bases and 0 bases, there was a span of 10 bases. The CDR3 is CASSPSPATNEKLFF. In nucleotides, the CDR3 is TGCGCCAGCAGCCCTTCACCTGCAACTAATGAAAAACTGTTTTTT.

This clone came up a few times. The gene calls are TRBV6-5 and TRBJ2-2; the D gene is possibly TRBD1 (6 bases). The CDR3 runs to 14 residues. V dropped 4 bases and J dropped 2 bases, with 8 bases sitting between them. In germline, CDR1 is MNHEY, CDR2 SVGAGI. The DNA of the CDR3 is TGTGCCAGCAGTTGGGGACAAAACACCGGGGAGCTGTTTTTT. Protein sequence: CASSWGQNTGELFF.

This clone is a singleton in its sample. The chain has TRBV7-9 and TRBJ2-5; D is unresolved. Trimming pared 4 bases from V and 3 bases from J, leaving 9 bases between. This CDR3 region has 13 residues. Per the germline V gene, CDR1 is SEHNR and CDR2 is FQNEAQ (reference sequence). The CDR3 nucleotides read TGTGCCAGCAGCTCCGTAATAGAAGAGACCCAGTACTTC. It codes for CASSSVIEETQYF.

The chain is built from TRBV28 and TRBJ1-5; no clear D gene. The CDR3 runs to 15 residues. Germline V lookup: CDR1 MDHEN, CDR2 SYDVKM. With 2 bases removed from V and 3 bases from J, the gap between germline ends came to 11 bases. The CDR3: CASSLKGAYNQPQHF. CDR3 DNA sequence: TGTGCCAGCAGTTTAAAGGGAGCCTACAATCAGCCCCAGCATTTT.

The rearrangement joins TRBV12-5 to TRBJ1-5; no reliable D call. Germline V CDR1 and CDR2: LGHNT, FRNRAP. V was clipped by 6 bases and J by 0 bases, with 18 bases between them. The CDR3 sequence is 17 residues long. The CDR3 region is CASGPVGVSYSNQPQHF. The CDR3 DNA sequence: TGTGCTAGTGGGCCCGTTGGGGTTTCATATAGCAATCAGCCCCAGCATTTT. The full variable domain, in which reference TRBV12-5 and TRBJ1-5 provide the parts outside the CDR3, is DARVTQTPRHKVTEMGQEVTMRCQPILGHNTVFWYRQTMMQGLELLAYFRNRAPLDDSGMPKDRFSAEMPDATLATLKIQPSEPRDSAVYFCASGPVGVSYSNQPQHFGDGTRLSIL.

CDR3 coding DNA: TGTGCCAGTAGCCGGGGGGCTAGCGGGACCTACGAGCAGTTCTTC. It encodes CASSRGASGTYEQFF. The chain is built from TRBV19 and TRBJ2-1; 9 bases fit TRBD2. Germline V gene lookup returns CDR1 LNHDA and CDR2 SQIVND (reference sequence). The CDR3 extends over 15 amino acids. After removal of 6 bases from V and 10 bases from J, the junction contained 13 bases not matched to a gene.

V usage is TRBV11-2 and J usage is TRBJ1-2; D perhaps matches TRBD1 (5 bases). CDR1 is SGHAT, CDR2 FQNNGV, per germline. The length of the CDR3 is 11 residues. Trimming took off 5 bases at V and 6 bases at J, with 7 bases between the two ends. CDR3 protein: CASSPQDGYTF. In nucleotides, the CDR3 is TGTGCCAGCAGCCCACAGGATGGCTACACCTTC.

This sequence joins TRBV27 and TRBJ2-3; D unclear. Germline lookup yields CDR1 MNHEY and CDR2 SMNVEV (reference sequence). The CDR3 consists of 15 residues. Trimming took 1 base from V and 2 from J, leaving 10 bases between them. The CDR3 region is CASSLFSRTTDTQYF. The DNA for the CDR3 is TGTGCCAGCAGTTTATTTAGCAGGACCACAGATACGCAGTATTTT.

The gene calls are TRBV2 and TRBJ1-3, with D unresolved. The CDR3 loop spans 13 amino acids. Germline V gene data show CDR1 as SNHLY and CDR2 as FYNNEI. The germline V and J ends were trimmed by 7 bases and 0 bases, with 7 bases remaining between them. For the CDR3, the DNA is TGTGCCAGCAAAGCGAGCTCTGGAAACACCATATATTTT. Protein sequence: CASKASSGNTIYF.

Notes on this clone: Germline and junction disagree at one end, which may indicate a read error. In DNA, the CDR3 is TGTGCCAGCAGGTTGGAAGCGGCAGTCCCAGATACGCAGTATTTT. Translated: CASRLEAAVPDTQYF. The V and J genes are TRBV5-4 and TRBJ2-3; perhaps TRBD2 as D (5 bases). This CDR3 comprises 15 residues. Germline-derived CDR1 and CDR2 are SGHNT and YYREEE (reference sequence).

The V gene is TRBV6-1, the J gene TRBJ2-7, with D perhaps being TRBD1 or TRBD2 (7 bases each). Germline V gives CDR1 MNHNS, CDR2 SASEGT. V dropped 4 bases and J dropped 4 bases, with 14 bases sitting between them. This CDR3 is 14 amino acids long. The DNA for the CDR3 is TGTGCCAGCAGTGCGTGGGAGGGACAGTACGAGCAGTACGTC. Amino acids: CASSAWEGQYEQYV.

The chain is built from TRBV11-2 and TRBJ2-3; maybe TRBD2 (6 bases). V shed 5 bases and J shed 1 base, with 13 bases lying between them. The germline V gene encodes CDR1 SGHAT and CDR2 FQNNGV. The CDR3 loop spans 15 amino acids. The CDR3 spells CASSPRDLGTDTQYF. The CDR3, as DNA: TGTGCCAGCAGCCCGCGGGACTTAGGCACAGATACGCAGTATTTT.

The gene calls are TRBV19 and TRBJ1-3, with D unresolved. This CDR3 comprises 15 residues. The germline gives CDR1 LNHDA, CDR2 SQIVND (reference sequence). Between the trimmed V and J ends, which lost 1 base and 0 bases, there was a span of 7 bases. CDR3 sequence: CASSIVGSSGNTIYF. Written as DNA, the CDR3 is TGTGCCAGTAGTATAGTTGGAAGCTCTGGAAACACCATATATTTT. The whole variable domain, remainder taken from reference TRBV19 and TRBJ1-3, is DGGITQSPKYLFRKEGQNVTLSCEQNLNHDAMYWYRQDPGQGLRLIYYSQIVNDFQKGDIAEGYSVSREKKESFPLTVTSAQKNPTAFYLCASSIVGSSGNTIYFGEGSWLTVV.

The V and J genes are TRBV7-9 and TRBJ1-4; D gene ambiguous. Germline V gene data show CDR1 as SEHNR and CDR2 as FQNEAQ (reference sequence). This CDR3 comprises 15 residues. The V gene lost 4 bases and the J gene lost 0 bases, with 9 bases spanning the gap. CDR3 bases: TGTGCCAGCAGCTGGACTTTTGCAACTAATGAAAAACTGTTTTTT. Translation gives CASSWTFATNEKLFF.

The chain carries TRBV6-6 and TRBJ2-2; the match to TRBD1 covers 8 bases. The germline CDR1 and CDR2 sequences are MNHNY and SVGAGI (reference sequence). V was pared by 7 bases and J by 4 bases, with 11 bases of the junction left unmatched. This CDR3 is built from 16 residues. The CDR3 sequence is CASTRIQGAGTGELFF. CDR3 in DNA: TGTGCCAGCACCCGAATTCAGGGGGCGGGCACCGGGGAGCTGTTTTTT.

The CDR3 DNA reads TGTGCCAGCAGCCGGGGACAGGGAGGCGAGCAGTACGTC. It is translated as CASSRGQGGEQYV. The chain uses TRBV6-5 and TRBJ2-7; 9 positions agree with TRBD1. From germline, CDR1 is MNHEY and CDR2 SVGAGI. The CDR3 consists of 13 residues. V dropped 6 bases and J dropped 6; count of bases not matched to a gene: 6.